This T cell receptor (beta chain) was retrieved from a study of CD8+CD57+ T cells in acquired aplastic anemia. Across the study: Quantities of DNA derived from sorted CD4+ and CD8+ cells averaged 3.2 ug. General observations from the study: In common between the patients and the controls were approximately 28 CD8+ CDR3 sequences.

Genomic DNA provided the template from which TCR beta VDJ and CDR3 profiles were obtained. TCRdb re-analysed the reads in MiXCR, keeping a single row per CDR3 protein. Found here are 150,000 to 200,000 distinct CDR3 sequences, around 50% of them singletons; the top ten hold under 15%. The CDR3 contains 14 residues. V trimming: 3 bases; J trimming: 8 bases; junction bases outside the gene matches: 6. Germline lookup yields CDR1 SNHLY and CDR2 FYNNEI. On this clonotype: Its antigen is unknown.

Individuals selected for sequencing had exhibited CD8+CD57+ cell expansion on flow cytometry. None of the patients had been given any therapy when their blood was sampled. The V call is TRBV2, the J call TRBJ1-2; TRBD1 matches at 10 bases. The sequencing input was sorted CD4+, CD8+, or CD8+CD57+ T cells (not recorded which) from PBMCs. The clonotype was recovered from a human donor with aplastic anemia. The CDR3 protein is CASSESGQGNGYTF. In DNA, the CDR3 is TGTGCCAGCAGTGAGTCGGGACAGGGGAACGGCTACACCTTC.